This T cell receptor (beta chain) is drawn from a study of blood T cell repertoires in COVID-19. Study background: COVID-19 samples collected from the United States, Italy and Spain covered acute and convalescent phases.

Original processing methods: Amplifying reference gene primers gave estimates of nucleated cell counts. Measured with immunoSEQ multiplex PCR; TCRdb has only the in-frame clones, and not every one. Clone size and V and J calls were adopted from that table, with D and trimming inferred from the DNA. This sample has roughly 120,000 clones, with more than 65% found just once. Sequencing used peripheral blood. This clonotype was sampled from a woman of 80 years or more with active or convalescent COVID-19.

The CDR3 sequence is CASSEGRGLRGYTF. CDR3 DNA sequence: TGTGCCAGCAGTGAAGGCAGGGGGCTTCGTGGCTACACCTTC. The rearrangement joins TRBV6-1 to TRBJ1-2, with 8 positions matching TRBD1. Germline V CDR1 and CDR2: MNHNS, SASEGT. V gave up 1 base and J gave up 7 bases; unmatched junction bases: 5. The CDR3 contains 14 residues.